A single sample is the source of the 32 T cell receptor beta chains below, sequenced in a study of blood T cell repertoires in COVID-19. TCRdb keeps only in-frame clones here, not all; method: immunoSEQ multiplex PCR. The table shows about 200,000 clones, with 75% to 95% occurring only once. Material: peripheral blood. These receptors were obtained from a man aged 50 to 60 with acute or convalescent COVID-19.

V gene TRBV18 combines with J gene TRBJ2-3; D perhaps matches TRBD1 (5 bases). V gave up 5 bases and J gave up 2 bases, with 17 bases separating them. This CDR3 has 16 amino acids. Germline V CDR1 and CDR2: KGHSH, LQKENI. The CDR3 DNA reads as TGTGCCAGCTCAGAAATTTGGGGCAGCCCCACAGATACGCAGTATTTT. Its protein product is CASSEIWGSPTDTQYF.

This clone came up once. The gene calls are TRBV6-2 or TRBV6-3 and TRBJ2-7, with 9 bases matching TRBD2. Germline V gives CDR1 MNHEY, CDR2 SVGEGT. V dropped 2 bases and J dropped 3; count of bases not matched to a gene: 20. The CDR3 is made up of 20 amino acids. CDR3 sequence (DNA): TGTGCCAGCAGTTACAGAGTTGCAAGCGGGGGGACCGGGGAAGACTACGAGCAGTACGTC. Its protein product is CASSYRVASGGTGEDYEQYV.

This sequence joins TRBV18 and TRBJ2-2, with TRBD1 matching 7 bases. The CDR3 is made up of 14 amino acids. Looked up from germline, CDR1 is KGHSH and CDR2 is LQKENI. V dropped 8 bases and J dropped 0; count of bases not matched to a gene: 3. CDR3 in amino acids: CASQGQTNTGELFF. In DNA form, the CDR3 reads TGTGCCAGCCAGGGACAGACGAACACCGGGGAGCTGTTTTTT.

The V and J genes are TRBV2 and TRBJ2-1; D perhaps matches TRBD2 (6 bases). Trimming removed 6 bases from V and 1 base from J, with 13 bases in between. CDR1 and CDR2 (germline): SNHLY, FYNNEI. CDR3 size: 15 residues. This CDR3 reads CASSAHAGSYNEQFF. For the CDR3, the DNA is TGTGCCAGCAGCGCCCACGCGGGATCCTACAATGAGCAGTTCTTC.

The V gene is TRBV2, the J gene TRBJ1-5; TRBD1 aligns across 7 bases. After removal of 0 bases from V and 1 base from J, the junction contained 9 bases not matched to a gene. The germline gives CDR1 SNHLY, CDR2 FYNNEI. The CDR3 is 18 amino acids. The CDR3 region has the DNA TGTGCCAGCAGTGAAGCGATCGGACAGGTTGGGAGCAATCAGCCCCAGCATTTT. Its protein product is CASSEAIGQVGSNQPQHF.

This clone appeared a single time. The gene calls are TRBV18 and TRBJ2-2; 11 bases are a match to TRBD1. Trimming took 2 bases from V and 6 from J; bases not matched to a gene: 8. The CDR3 consists of 17 residues. Germline CDR1 KGHSH, CDR2 LQKENI. The CDR3 coding sequence is TGTGCCAGCTCACCATCAAGTTTGGGACAGGGGGCCGGGGAGCTGTTTTTT. Translated: CASSPSSLGQGAGELFF.

V usage is TRBV6-2 or TRBV6-3 and J usage is TRBJ1-3, with D possibly being TRBD1 (5 bases). Germline values: CDR1 MNHEY, CDR2 SVGEGT. Trimming cost V 4 bases and J 0 bases, with 19 bases left between them. CDR3 size: 18 residues. This CDR3 reads CASSSGQGVNLSGNTIYF. CDR3 DNA: TGTGCCAGCAGTTCAGGACAAGGGGTAAACCTCTCTGGAAACACCATATATTTT.

The V call is TRBV28, the J call TRBJ2-5; 9 bases agree with TRBD2. The CDR3 consists of 16 residues. V shed 4 bases and J 4 bases; nucleotides not matched to a gene: 10. Per germline, CDR1 MDHEN and CDR2 SYDVKM. CDR3 loop: CASSSWGAGGLETQYF. The CDR3 DNA sequence: TGTGCCAGCAGTTCATGGGGAGCGGGAGGCCTAGAGACCCAGTACTTC.

This clone was seen a handful of times. The chain recombines TRBV9 with TRBJ2-7; 9 positions match TRBD1. Looked up from germline, CDR1 is SGDLS and CDR2 is YYNGEE. There are 14 residues in the CDR3. Trimming removed 3 bases from V and 5 bases from J; junction bases left unmatched: 6. CDR3 loop: CASSGRQGGDEQYF. DNA for the CDR3: TGTGCCAGCAGCGGAAGACAGGGGGGCGACGAGCAGTACTTC.

The gene calls are TRBV6-5 and TRBJ1-6; no clear D. The V and J ends lost 4 bases and 9 bases respectively, with 10 bases between them. CDR3 length: 13 amino acids. Germline V gene data show CDR1 as MNHEY and CDR2 as SVGAGI. This chain's CDR3 is CASSLVVLSPLHF. The CDR3 DNA follows: TGTGCCAGCAGTTTAGTAGTTCTTTCACCCCTCCACTTT.

The CDR3 DNA follows: TGTGCCAGCAGCCAAACGACAGTTGAGCAGTTCTTC. Its protein product is CASSQTTVEQFF. The chain links TRBV7-9 to TRBJ2-1, with TRBD1 as a possible D gene (5 bases). V was shortened by 5 bases and J by 9 bases, with 11 bases between the two germline ends. This CDR3 is 12 amino acids long. In germline, CDR1 is SEHNR, CDR2 FQNEAQ (reference sequence).

The rearrangement uses TRBV6-5 and TRBJ2-5; 11 nucleotides align to TRBD2. The V gene end was trimmed by 7 bases and the J gene end by 5 bases; junction bases not matched to a gene: 6. Germline assignment: CDR1 MNHEY and CDR2 SVGAGI. This CDR3 comprises 14 residues. CDR3 loop: CASKLAGDRETQYF. CDR3 nucleotides: TGTGCCAGCAAACTAGCGGGAGATCGGGAGACCCAGTACTTC.

The chain carries TRBV30 and TRBJ1-5, with D tentatively TRBD1 (6 bases). Germline CDR1 GTSNPN, CDR2 SVGIG (reference sequence). V was clipped by 0 bases and J by 2 bases, with 8 bases between them. This CDR3 is built from 14 residues. The CDR3 region has the DNA TGTGCCTGGAGTGTGGGACACGGCAATCAGCCCCAGCATTTT. It yields the protein CAWSVGHGNQPQHF.

The chain couples TRBV19 to TRBJ1-2; 11 nucleotides line up with TRBD1. In germline, CDR1 is LNHDA, CDR2 SQIVND (reference sequence). After removal of 5 bases from V and 5 bases from J, the junction contained 7 bases not matched to a gene. The CDR3 has 15 residues. In nucleotides, the CDR3 is TGTGCCAGTAGTCTCCGGACAGGGGGCCTTTATGGCTACACCTTC. It yields the protein CASSLRTGGLYGYTF.

This chain connects TRBV5-8 to TRBJ1-1; 7 bases fit TRBD1. The V gene end was trimmed by 4 bases and the J gene end by 1 base; junction bases not matched to a gene: 13. Germline CDR1 SGHTS, CDR2 YDEGEE. The CDR3 covers 17 residues. Here the CDR3 reads CASSAGLGTDSNTEAFF. The CDR3 DNA reads TGTGCCAGCAGCGCGGGCCTAGGGACAGATTCGAACACTGAAGCTTTCTTT.

The V call is TRBV6-1, the J call TRBJ2-3; D is unresolved. Germline CDR1 reads MNHNS; CDR2 reads SASEGT. The CDR3 loop spans 17 amino acids. The ends were cut back, 3 bases at V and 3 bases at J, with 19 bases in the middle. For the CDR3, the DNA is TGTGCCAGCAGTGAGCTGAGGCGGTGGTCTGGAACAGATACGCAGTATTTT. Translation gives CASSELRRWSGTDTQYF.

The genes are TRBV18 and TRBJ1-2; 10 positions agree with TRBD1. The ends lost 3 bases at V and 7 bases at J; junction bases unmatched: 8. Germline loops: CDR1 KGHSH, CDR2 LQKENI. This CDR3 has 15 amino acids. This CDR3 reads CASSPKTGTGVGYTF. CDR3 nucleotides: TGTGCCAGCTCACCGAAAACCGGGACAGGGGTTGGCTACACCTTC.

The chain has TRBV7-8 and TRBJ2-7, with 10 bases matching TRBD2. Germline assignment: CDR1 SGHVS and CDR2 FQNEAQ. Trimming cost V 0 bases and J 6 bases; bases outside gene matches: 8. The CDR3 loop spans 16 amino acids. In nucleotides, the CDR3 is TGTGCCAGCAGCTTAGCCTCTAGCGGGAGCCTACTCGAGCAGTACTTC. This translates into CASSLASSGSLLEQYF.

This sequence joins TRBV28 and TRBJ1-3, with 8 bases identical to TRBD1. This CDR3 has 16 amino acids. The germline CDR1 and CDR2 sequences are MDHEN and SYDVKM. Trimming took 5 bases from V and 0 from J; bases not matched to a gene: 6. CDR3 sequence: CASSAGQGASGNTIYF. The CDR3, as DNA: TGTGCCAGCAGTGCAGGACAGGGAGCCTCTGGAAACACCATATATTTT. Full variable domain (outside the CDR3, taken from reference TRBV28 and TRBJ1-3): DVKVTQSSRYLVKRTGEKVFLECVQDMDHENMFWYRQDPGLGLRLIYFSYDVKMKEKGDIPEGYSVSREKKERFSLILESASTNQTSMYLCASSAGQGASGNTIYFGEGSWLTVV.

This chain connects TRBV6-2 or TRBV6-3 to TRBJ2-3; 11 nucleotides align to TRBD1. V shed 5 bases, J shed 3 bases, and the junction held 10 bases outside the gene matches. This CDR3 contains 17 residues. From germline, CDR1 is MNHEY and CDR2 SVGEGT. CDR3 sequence reads: CASSKPRDRGSTDTQYF. The DNA of the CDR3 is TGTGCCAGCAGTAAACCTCGGGACAGGGGGTCTACAGATACGCAGTATTTT.

The V call is TRBV7-8, the J call TRBJ2-3, with 14 bases aligning to TRBD2. The CDR3 contains 15 residues. From germline, CDR1 is SGHVS and CDR2 FQNEAQ. V gave up 5 bases and J gave up 5 bases; unmatched junction bases: 3. DNA for the CDR3: TGTGCCAGCAGCCATGGGACTAGCGGGGGAGATACGCAGTATTTT. It is translated as CASSHGTSGGDTQYF. The whole variable domain, filled in from reference TRBV7-8 and TRBJ2-3, reads GAGVSQSPRYKVAKRGQDVALRCDPISGHVSLFWYQQALGQGPEFLTYFQNEAQLDKSGLPSDRFFAERPEGSVSTLKIQRTQQEDSAVYLCASSHGTSGGDTQYFGPGTRLTVL.

J is TRBJ2-1 and V is TRBV28; 7 positions match TRBD2. The CDR3 is made up of 14 amino acids. The V and J ends lost 6 bases and 6 bases, in that order; junction bases with no gene match: 8. Germline values: CDR1 MDHEN, CDR2 SYDVKM. This CDR3 is CASSLGGVSNEQFF. The DNA for the CDR3 is TGTGCCAGCAGCCTTGGGGGGGTCAGCAATGAGCAGTTCTTC.

The chain recombines TRBV20-1 with TRBJ2-7; 7 nucleotides agree with TRBD2. J lost 6 bases, V lost 3 bases, and 11 bases had no gene match. There are 14 residues in the CDR3. The V gene's germline CDR1 is DFQATT and CDR2 SNEGSKA (reference sequence). The CDR3 sequence is CSASNPSGGLEQYF. The CDR3 DNA sequence: TGCAGTGCTAGTAATCCTAGCGGAGGGCTCGAGCAGTACTTC.

The chain employs TRBV3-1 (or the pseudogene TRBV3-2) and TRBJ2-5; 9 bases are a match to TRBD2. Per the germline V gene, CDR1 is LGHDT and CDR2 is YNNKEL (reference sequence). The length of the CDR3 is 17 residues. V lost 4 bases and J lost 2; bases outside the gene matches: 11. The DNA of the CDR3 is TGTGCCAGCAGCCCCCCCGCTAGCGGGGAGTTACAAGAGACCCAGTACTTC. Protein: CASSPPASGELQETQYF.

J is TRBJ2-1 and V is TRBV27; D gene uncertain. The CDR3 has 15 amino acids. CDR1 and CDR2 (germline): MNHEY, SMNVEV (reference sequence). Trimming left V 0 bases short and J 0 bases short, with 6 bases between. CDR3 region: CASSLSSSSYNEQFF. The DNA of the CDR3 is TGTGCCAGCAGTTTATCTTCTAGCTCCTACAATGAGCAGTTCTTC.

The chain carries TRBV7-2 and TRBJ1-5; D is undetermined. V lost 2 bases and J 4 bases, leaving 9 bases between the germline ends. The CDR3 consists of 14 residues. Looked up from germline, CDR1 is SGHTA and CDR2 is FQGNSA. CDR3 amino acids: CASSLTGLNQPQHF. CDR3 coding DNA: TGTGCCAGCAGCTTAACTGGACTGAATCAGCCCCAGCATTTT. Together with reference TRBV7-2 and TRBJ1-5, the CDR3 gives the full variable domain: GAGVSQSPSNKVTEKGKDVELRCDPISGHTALYWYRQSLGQGLEFLIYFQGNSAPDKSGLPSDRFSAERTGGSVSTLTIQRTQQEDSAVYLCASSLTGLNQPQHFGDGTRLSIL.

J is TRBJ2-7 and V is TRBV6-6; 7 nucleotides line up with TRBD2. Germline CDR1 MNHNY, CDR2 SVGAGI (reference sequence). The CDR3 has 15 amino acids. V dropped 2 bases and J dropped 1; count of bases not matched to a gene: 5. Here the CDR3 DNA reads TGTGCCAGCAGTTACGGAGGAGCGGGGTCCTACGAGCAGTACTTC. Protein product: CASSYGGAGSYEQYF.

The rearrangement joins TRBV10-3 to TRBJ2-1; no clear D. Germline lookup yields CDR1 ENHRY and CDR2 SYGVKD. Trimming took 0 bases from V and 0 from J, leaving 12 bases between them. This CDR3 has 17 residues. The CDR3 DNA is TGTGCCATCAGTGAGTCTTTGTCCGCGAGCTCCTACAATGAGCAGTTCTTC. Translating it yields CAISESLSASSYNEQFF.

This rearrangement joins TRBV21-1 to TRBJ1-3; TRBD1, as called in the table, went unchecked against the DNA. TRBV21-1 is labeled a pseudogene. The CDR3 has 17 residues. The CDR3: CASRLTGTFNRGNTIYF. CDR3 coding DNA: TGTGCCAGCAGACTAACCGGGACATTCAATCGGGGAAACACCATATATTTT.

The rearrangement links TRBV7-2 to TRBJ2-7; 10 bases agree with TRBD2. Germline V gives CDR1 SGHTA, CDR2 FQGNSA. The CDR3 spans 17 residues. V was clipped by 1 base and J by 7 bases; unmatched bases: 13. As DNA, the CDR3 is TGTGCCAGCAGCTTAGTTCGTAGCGGGGGGCCCATGGGAGAGCAGTACGTC. Translating it yields CASSLVRSGGPMGEQYV.

The chain combines TRBV19 with TRBJ2-2; tentatively, D is TRBD2 (6 bases). This CDR3 is 14 amino acids long. Germline-derived CDR1 and CDR2 are LNHDA and SQIVND (reference sequence). Trimming stripped 6 bases from V and 7 bases from J, with 15 bases between. The CDR3 nucleotides read TGTGCCAGTAGCCCATGGCGGGACGGCGGGGAGCTGTTTTTT. Its protein product is CASSPWRDGGELFF.

This chain links TRBV30 with TRBJ2-7; D remains ambiguous. The CDR3 is made up of 11 amino acids. The germline V and J ends were trimmed by 0 bases and 6 bases, with 6 bases remaining between them. Germline CDR1 GTSNPN, CDR2 SVGIG (reference sequence). As DNA, the CDR3 is TGTGCCTGGAGTGTAGTTAGCGAGCAGTACTTC. This codes for CAWSVVSEQYF.